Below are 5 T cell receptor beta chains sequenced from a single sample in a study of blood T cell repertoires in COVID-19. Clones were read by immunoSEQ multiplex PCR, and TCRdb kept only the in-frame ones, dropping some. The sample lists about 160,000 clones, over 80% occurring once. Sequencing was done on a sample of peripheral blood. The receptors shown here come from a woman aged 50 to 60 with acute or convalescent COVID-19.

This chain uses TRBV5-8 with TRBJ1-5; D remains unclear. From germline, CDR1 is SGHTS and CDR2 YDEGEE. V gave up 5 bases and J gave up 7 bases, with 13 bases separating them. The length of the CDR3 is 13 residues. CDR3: CASRSEGGQPQHF. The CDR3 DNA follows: TGTGCCAGCAGATCAGAGGGTGGCCAGCCCCAGCATTTT.

CDR3 bases: TGTGCCAGTAGAGAGACAGACTATAATTCACCCCTCCACTTT. It encodes CASRETDYNSPLHF. J is TRBJ1-6 and V is TRBV19; tentative D call: TRBD1 (5 bases). Per germline, CDR1 LNHDA and CDR2 SQIVND (reference sequence). Trimming took 6 bases from V and 3 from J, leaving 9 bases between them. This CDR3 spans 14 amino acids.

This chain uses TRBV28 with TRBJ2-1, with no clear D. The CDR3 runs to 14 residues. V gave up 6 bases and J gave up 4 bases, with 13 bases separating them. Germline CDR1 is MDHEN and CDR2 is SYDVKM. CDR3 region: CASSLSKRYNEQFF. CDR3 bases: TGTGCCAGCAGCCTCTCGAAGCGATACAATGAGCAGTTCTTC.

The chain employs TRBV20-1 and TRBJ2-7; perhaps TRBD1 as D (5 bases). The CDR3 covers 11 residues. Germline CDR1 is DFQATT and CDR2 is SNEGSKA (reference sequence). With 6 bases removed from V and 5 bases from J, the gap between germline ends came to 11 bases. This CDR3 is CSALRGNEQYF. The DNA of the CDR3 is TGCAGTGCCCTAAGGGGAAACGAGCAGTACTTC.

DNA for the CDR3: TGCGCCAGCAGCTCGCTCTACACAGATACGCAGTATTTT. It translates to CASSSLYTDTQYF. The chain employs TRBV5-1 and TRBJ2-3; D is ambiguous. Germline V lookup: CDR1 SGHRS, CDR2 YFSETQ. This CDR3 is 13 amino acids long. Trimming took off 3 bases at V and 2 bases at J, with 7 bases between the two ends.